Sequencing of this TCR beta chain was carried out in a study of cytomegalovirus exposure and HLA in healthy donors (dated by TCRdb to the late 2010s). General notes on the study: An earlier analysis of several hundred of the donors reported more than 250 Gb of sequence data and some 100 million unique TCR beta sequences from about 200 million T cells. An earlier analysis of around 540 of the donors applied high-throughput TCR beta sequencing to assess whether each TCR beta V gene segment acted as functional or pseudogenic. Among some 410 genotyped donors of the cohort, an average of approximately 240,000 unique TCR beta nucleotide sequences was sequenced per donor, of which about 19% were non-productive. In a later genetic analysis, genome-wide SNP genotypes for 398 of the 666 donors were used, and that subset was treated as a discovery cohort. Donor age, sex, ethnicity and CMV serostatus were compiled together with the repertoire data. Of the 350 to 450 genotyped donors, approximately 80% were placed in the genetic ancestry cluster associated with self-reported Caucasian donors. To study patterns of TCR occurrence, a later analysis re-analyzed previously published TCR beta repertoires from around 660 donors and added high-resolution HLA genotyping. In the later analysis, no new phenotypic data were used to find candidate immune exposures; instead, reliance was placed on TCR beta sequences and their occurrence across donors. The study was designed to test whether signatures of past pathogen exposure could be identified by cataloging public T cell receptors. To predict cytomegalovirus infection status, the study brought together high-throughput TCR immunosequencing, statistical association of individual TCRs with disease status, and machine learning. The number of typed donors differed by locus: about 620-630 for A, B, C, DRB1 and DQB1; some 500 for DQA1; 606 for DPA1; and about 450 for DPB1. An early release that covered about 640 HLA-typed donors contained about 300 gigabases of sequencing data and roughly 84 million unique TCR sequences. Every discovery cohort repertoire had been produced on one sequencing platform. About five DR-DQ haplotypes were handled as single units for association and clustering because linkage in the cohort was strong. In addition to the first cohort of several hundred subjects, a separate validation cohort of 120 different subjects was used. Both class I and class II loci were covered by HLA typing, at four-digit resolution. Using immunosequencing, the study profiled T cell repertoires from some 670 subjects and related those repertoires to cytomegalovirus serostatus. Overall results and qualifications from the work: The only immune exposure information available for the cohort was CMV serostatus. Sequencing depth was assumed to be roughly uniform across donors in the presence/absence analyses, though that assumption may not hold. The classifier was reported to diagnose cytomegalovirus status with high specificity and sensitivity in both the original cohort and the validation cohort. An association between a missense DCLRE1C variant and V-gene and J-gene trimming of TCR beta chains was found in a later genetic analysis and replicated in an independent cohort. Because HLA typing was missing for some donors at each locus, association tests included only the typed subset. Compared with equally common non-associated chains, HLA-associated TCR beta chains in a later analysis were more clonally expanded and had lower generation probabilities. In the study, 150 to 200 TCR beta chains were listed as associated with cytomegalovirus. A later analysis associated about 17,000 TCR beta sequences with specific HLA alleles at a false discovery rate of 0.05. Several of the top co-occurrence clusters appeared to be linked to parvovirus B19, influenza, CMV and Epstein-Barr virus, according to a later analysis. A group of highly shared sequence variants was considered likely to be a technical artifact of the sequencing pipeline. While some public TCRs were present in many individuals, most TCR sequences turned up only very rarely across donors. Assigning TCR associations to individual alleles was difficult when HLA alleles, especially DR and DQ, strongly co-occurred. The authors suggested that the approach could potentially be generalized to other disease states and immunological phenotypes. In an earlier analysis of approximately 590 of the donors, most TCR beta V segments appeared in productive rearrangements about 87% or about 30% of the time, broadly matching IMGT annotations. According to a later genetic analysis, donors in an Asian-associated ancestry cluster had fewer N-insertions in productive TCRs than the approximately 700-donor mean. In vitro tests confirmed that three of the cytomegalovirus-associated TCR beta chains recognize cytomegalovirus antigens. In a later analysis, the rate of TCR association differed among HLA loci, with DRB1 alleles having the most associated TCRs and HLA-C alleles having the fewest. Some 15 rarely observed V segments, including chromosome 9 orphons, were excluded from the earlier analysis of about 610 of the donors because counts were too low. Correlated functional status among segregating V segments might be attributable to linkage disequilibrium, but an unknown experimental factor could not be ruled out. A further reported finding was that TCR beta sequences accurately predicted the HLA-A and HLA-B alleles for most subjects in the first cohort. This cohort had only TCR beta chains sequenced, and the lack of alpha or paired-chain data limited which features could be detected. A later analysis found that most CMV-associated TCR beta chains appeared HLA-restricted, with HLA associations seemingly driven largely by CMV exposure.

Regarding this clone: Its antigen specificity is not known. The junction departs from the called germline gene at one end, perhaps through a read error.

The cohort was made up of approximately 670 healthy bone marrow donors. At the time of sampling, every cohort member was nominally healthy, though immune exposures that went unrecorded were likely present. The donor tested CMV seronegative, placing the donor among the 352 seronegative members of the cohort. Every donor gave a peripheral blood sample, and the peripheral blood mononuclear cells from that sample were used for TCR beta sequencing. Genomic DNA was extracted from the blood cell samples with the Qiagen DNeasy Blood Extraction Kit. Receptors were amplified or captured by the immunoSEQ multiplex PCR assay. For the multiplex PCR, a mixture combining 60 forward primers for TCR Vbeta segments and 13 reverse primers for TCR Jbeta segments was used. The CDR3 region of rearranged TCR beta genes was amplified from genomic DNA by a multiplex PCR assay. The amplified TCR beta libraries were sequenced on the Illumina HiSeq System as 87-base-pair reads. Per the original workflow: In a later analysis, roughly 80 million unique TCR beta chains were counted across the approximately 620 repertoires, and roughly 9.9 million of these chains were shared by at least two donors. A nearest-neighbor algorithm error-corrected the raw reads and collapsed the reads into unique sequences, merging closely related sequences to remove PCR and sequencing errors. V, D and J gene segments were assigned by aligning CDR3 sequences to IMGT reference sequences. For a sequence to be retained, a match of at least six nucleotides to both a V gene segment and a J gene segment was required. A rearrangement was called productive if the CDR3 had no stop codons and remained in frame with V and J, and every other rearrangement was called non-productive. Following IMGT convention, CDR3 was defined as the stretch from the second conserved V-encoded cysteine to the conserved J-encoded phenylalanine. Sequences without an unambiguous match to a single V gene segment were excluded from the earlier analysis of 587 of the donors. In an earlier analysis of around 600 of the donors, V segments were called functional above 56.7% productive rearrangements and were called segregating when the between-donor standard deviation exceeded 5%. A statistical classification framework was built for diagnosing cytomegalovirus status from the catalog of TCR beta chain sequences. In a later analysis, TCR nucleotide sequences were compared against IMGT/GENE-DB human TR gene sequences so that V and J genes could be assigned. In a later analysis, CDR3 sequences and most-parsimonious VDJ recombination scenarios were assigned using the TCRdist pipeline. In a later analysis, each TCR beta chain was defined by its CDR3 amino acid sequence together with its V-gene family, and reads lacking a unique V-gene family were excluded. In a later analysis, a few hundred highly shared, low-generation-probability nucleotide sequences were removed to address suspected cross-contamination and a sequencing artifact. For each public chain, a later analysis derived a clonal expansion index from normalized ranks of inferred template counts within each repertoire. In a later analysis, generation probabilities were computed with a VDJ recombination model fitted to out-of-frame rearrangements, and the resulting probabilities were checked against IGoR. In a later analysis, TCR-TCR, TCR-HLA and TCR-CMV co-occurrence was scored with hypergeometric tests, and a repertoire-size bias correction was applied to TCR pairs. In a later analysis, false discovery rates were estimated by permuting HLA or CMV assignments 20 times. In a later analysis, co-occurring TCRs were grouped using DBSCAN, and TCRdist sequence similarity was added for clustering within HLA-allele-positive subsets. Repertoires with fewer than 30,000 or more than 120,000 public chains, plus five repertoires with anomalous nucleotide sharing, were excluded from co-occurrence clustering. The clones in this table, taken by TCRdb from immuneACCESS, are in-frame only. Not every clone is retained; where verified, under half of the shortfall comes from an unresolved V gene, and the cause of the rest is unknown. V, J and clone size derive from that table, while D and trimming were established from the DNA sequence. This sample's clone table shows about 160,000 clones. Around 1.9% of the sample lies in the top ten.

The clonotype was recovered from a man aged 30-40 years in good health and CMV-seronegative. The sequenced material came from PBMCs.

For the CDR3, the sequence is CASSAQGAADAQYF. The bases read TGTGCCAGCAGCGCGCAGGGGGCGGCAGATGCGCAGTATTTT. Rearrangement joined TRBV7-9 to TRBJ2-3; 8 bases in between match TRBD1. The CDR3 spans 14 residues, from the cysteine through the phenylalanine. Just CDR3 DNA is preserved here, 42 bases in frame from base 1. From a lookup of the germline V gene (reference sequence), CDR1 and CDR2 are SEHNR and FQNEAQ.